This T cell receptor (beta chain) was captured in a study of T cell responses to AZD1222 COVID-19 vaccine. Overall study findings and caveats: Among the donors, most were white British and more were female, and clonal diversity was possibly underestimated. When two AZD1222 doses had been given, Spike-specific TCR breadth and depth rose. At 160-218 and 743-854, vaccine-associated CD4 TCRs were dominant, and they spanned spike. Just 5 to 7 AZD1222 recipients were seropositive at baseline.

This table comes from immunoSEQ multiplex PCR, and its TCRdb copy is limited to in-frame clones, with some not included. The data hold over 130,000 clones, with around 91% observed a single time. Looked up from germline, CDR1 is MNHEY and CDR2 is SMNVEV (reference sequence). Trimming took off 5 bases at V and 0 bases at J, with 11 bases between the two ends. This CDR3 has 15 amino acids. A remark on this clone: The target antigen is unknown.

This specimen was peripheral blood, taken 28 days after the second AZD1222 dose. This receptor was obtained from an adult who received the AZD1222 COVID-19 vaccine. The V call is TRBV27, the J call TRBJ1-5; D is unresolved. CDR3 amino acids: CASSPLINSNQPQHF. The CDR3, as DNA: TGTGCCAGCAGTCCACTGATAAATAGCAATCAGCCCCAGCATTTT.